The rows below give T cell receptor beta chains drawn from one sample of a study of response to subunit inactivated influenza vaccine. In TCRdb, the RT-PCR reads were re-called with MiXCR into one record per CDR3 protein. Among 530,000 or so distinct CDR3 sequences listed, less than 30% were seen once. The source material was CD4+ T cells sorted from PBMCs, sampled 4 to 6 days after vaccination. The receptors derive from a man aged 50-59 years who received an inactivated influenza vaccine. Each CDR3 is given with its conserved first and last residue. The D gene is left open where the match is weak. Some rows mark clone size as missing; the rest say once, few, many or name a class of expanded clone.

CDR3nt	CDR3aa	v_gene	d_gene	j_gene	abundance
TGTGCCAGCAACTGGGGGACCTCGAACACCGGGGAGCTGTTTTTT	CASNWGTSNTGELFF	TRBV12-3/TRBV12-4	NA	TRBJ2-2	few
TGCGCCAGCGCTAAATCGGGGGCAGAGACCCAGTACTTC	CASAKSGAETQYF	TRBV5-1	NA	TRBJ2-5	many
TGCGCCAGCAGCCAGGTCAGGTCCTACGAGCAGTACTTC	CASSQVRSYEQYF	TRBV4-3	NA	TRBJ2-7	few
TGCAGTGCTAGAGTCGGCACTTACAATGAGCAGTTCTTC	CSARVGTYNEQFF	TRBV20-1	NA	TRBJ2-1	many
TGTGCCAGTACTAACCGGCCTAGGGATGAGCAGTTCTTC	CASTNRPRDEQFF	TRBV19	NA	TRBJ2-1	NA
TGCAGCGTTGACCAGGGACTAACTAACTATGGCTACACCTTC	CSVDQGLTNYGYTF	TRBV29-1	NA	TRBJ1-2	NA
TGTGCCAGCAGCCAACCACAGGGGGGTGAAGCTTTCTTT	CASSQPQGGEAFF	TRBV3-1	TRBD1	TRBJ1-1	NA
TGTGCCATCAAGGGACAGGGACAAGAGACCCAGTACTTC	CAIKGQGQETQYF	TRBV10-3	TRBD1	TRBJ2-5	NA
TGTGCCAGCAGCTTCAGGCAGGGGGCAGGAGATACGCAGTATTTT	CASSFRQGAGDTQYF	TRBV5-6	TRBD1	TRBJ2-3	few
TGTGCCACCAGCATGACAGGGTTCGGGGAGACCCAGTACTTC	CATSMTGFGETQYF	TRBV15	TRBD1	TRBJ2-5	few
TGTGCCAGCAGCCAATTCAGGGCCTATGGCTACACCTTC	CASSQFRAYGYTF	TRBV16	NA	TRBJ1-2	few
TGTGCCAGCAGTCCTGCAGCGGGGGAGATACAAGAGACCCAGTACTTC	CASSPAAGEIQETQYF	TRBV5-5	TRBD2	TRBJ2-5	NA
TGTGCCAGCAGCCCTCGGACTAGCGGGAGCGGGGCCCAGTACTTC	CASSPRTSGSGAQYF	TRBV9	TRBD2	TRBJ2-5	NA
TGCGCCAGCAGCTTGGCCGGCCAGGGAAGGGGATCACCCCTCCACTTT	CASSLAGQGRGSPLHF	TRBV5-1	NA	TRBJ1-6	NA
TGCAGTGCCCGGGAGACTAGCGGAAACGAGCAGTACTTC	CSARETSGNEQYF	TRBV20-1	TRBD2	TRBJ2-7	NA
TGTGCCAGCAGCCCGAAGAGCGGGAGGGCCATAGATACGCAGTATTTT	CASSPKSGRAIDTQYF	TRBV11-2	TRBD2	TRBJ2-3	NA
TGTGCCAGCAGCCGGGGCGGAGTATCCTACGAGCAGTACTTC	CASSRGGVSYEQYF	TRBV4-2	NA	TRBJ2-7	NA